Listed here are 20 T cell receptor beta chains from one sample, sequenced in a study of Graves' ophthalmopathy and Graves' hyperthyroidism. Amplified material comprised TCR beta CDR3 regions derived from RNA transcripts. The authors performed first-round RT-PCR with HTBI primers and then a second-round multiplex PCR. TCRdb ran MiXCR on the multiplex PCR reads and lists one entry per CDR3 protein. Among about 550,000 distinct CDR3 sequences listed, approximately 35% were seen once. Sequencing used peripheral blood or thyroid tissue (not recorded which). Receptors originate from an adult man with Graves' hyperthyroidism.

This clonotype was picked up many times. The chain uses TRBV20-1 and TRBJ1-1; 10 nucleotides align to TRBD1. The CDR3 totals 12 residues. Trimming at V came to 7 bases and at J to 2 bases, leaving 1 base not matched to a gene. CDR1 is DFQATT and CDR2 is SNEGSKA in the germline V gene (reference sequence). CDR3 protein: CSGDRGNTEAFF. In DNA form, the CDR3 reads TGCAGTGGGGACAGGGGCAACACTGAAGCTTTCTTT.

This clonotype was seen repeatedly, ten times or more. CDR3 in DNA: TGCGCCAGCAGCTTGGGAATCGCCTCCGCGGGACTCGAGCAGTACTTC. Translation: CASSLGIASAGLEQYF. This sequence joins TRBV5-1 and TRBJ2-7, with D tentatively TRBD2 (6 bases). CDR3 length: 16 amino acids. Germline V gives CDR1 SGHRS, CDR2 YFSETQ. V was cut by 0 bases and J by 6 bases, with 19 bases left in between. Full variable domain (outside the CDR3, taken from reference TRBV5-1 and TRBJ2-7): KAGVTQTPRYLIKTRGQQVTLSCSPISGHRSVSWYQQTPGQGLQFLFEYFSETQRNKGNFPGRFSGRQFSNSRSEMNVSTLELGDSALYLCASSLGIASAGLEQYFGPGTRLTVT.

This clonotype was seen many times. The CDR3 here is CASRAQSYGYTF. For the CDR3, the DNA is TGTGCCAGCCGAGCTCAGAGCTATGGCTACACCTTC. This sequence joins TRBV6-5 and TRBJ1-2; D is ambiguous. Germline assignment: CDR1 MNHEY and CDR2 SVGAGI. Trimming took off 8 bases at V and 4 bases at J, with 11 bases between the two ends. CDR3 size: 12 residues.

This chain links TRBV20-1 with TRBJ2-5; maybe TRBD2 (6 bases). CDR1 and CDR2 from the germline V gene are DFQATT and SNEGSKA (reference sequence). Trimming shortened V by 6 bases and J by 0 bases, and 20 bases separated the two germline ends. The CDR3 totals 16 residues. The CDR3 DNA follows: TGCAGTGCAGCGGACTACCTCGGGTCTAACCAAGAGACCCAGTACTTC. Its protein product is CSAADYLGSNQETQYF.

V usage is TRBV7-4 and J usage is TRBJ2-7; TRBD2 might be the D (5 bases). V was trimmed by 3 bases and J by 5 bases, leaving 17 bases between them. CDR1 and CDR2 (germline): SGHVT, SQSDAQ. This CDR3 has 15 residues. CDR3 residues: CASSFRDSWANEQYF. For the CDR3, the DNA is TGTGCCAGCAGCTTCCGGGATTCATGGGCCAACGAGCAGTACTTC.

This clonotype was detected only once. A much larger clone lies one base from this, so it may be a read error. The CDR3 does not close with the conserved phenylalanine or tryptophan, likely indicating a read error. The chain employs TRBV5-6 and TRBJ2-5; D possibly corresponds to TRBD1 (5 bases). The CDR3 length is 13 residues. The V gene's germline CDR1 is SGHDT and CDR2 YYEEEE. The ends were cut back, 2 bases at V and 11 bases at J, with 16 bases in the middle. The CDR3 bases are TGTGCCAGCAGCTTAGGGGAAAGAAGAGGTCAGTACTCC. Its translation: CASSLGERRGQYS.

This clonotype occurred many times. CDR3 coding DNA: TGCGCCAGCAGGCCGACAGAACAAAACTATGGCTACACCTTC. Residues: CASRPTEQNYGYTF. The chain has TRBV5-1 and TRBJ1-2; weak D call: TRBD1 (5 bases). Per the germline V gene, CDR1 is SGHRS and CDR2 is YFSETQ. This CDR3 has 14 residues. Trimming removed 5 bases from V and 2 bases from J, with 13 bases in between.

Ten or more counts support this clonotype. Sequence at one end of the junction differs from germline and may be a read error. V gene TRBV5-1 combines with J gene TRBJ1-1; D call uncertain. Germline V gene lookup returns CDR1 SGHRS and CDR2 YFSETQ. This CDR3 has 13 residues. The CDR3 region has the DNA TGTGCCAGCAGCTTAGCCGGAAACACTGAAGCTTTCTTT. Amino acids: CASSLAGNTEAFF.

As to this clonotype: A read error may be the cause here, since a much bigger clone is one base away. The rearrangement uses TRBV11-3 and TRBJ2-5, with D perhaps matching TRBD1 or TRBD2 (5 bases each). Trimming stripped 7 bases from V and 7 bases from J, with 19 bases between. This CDR3 spans 14 amino acids. Germline-derived CDR1 and CDR2 are SGHNT and YENEEA. The CDR3, as DNA: TGTGCCAGCAACTCGGGACGGCCCCTCGGGACCCAGTACTTC. Its protein is CASNSGRPLGTQYF.

This clonotype appeared many times. The chain combines TRBV7-9 with TRBJ2-7, with D maybe TRBD1 (6 bases). Trimming took off 0 bases at V and 6 bases at J, with 15 bases between the two ends. The CDR3 has 15 amino acids. Germline CDR1 reads SEHNR; CDR2 reads FQNEAQ (reference sequence). CDR3 sequence (DNA): TGTGCCAGCAGCTTAGCTCGCAGGGACACCTCCGAGCAGTACTTC. It is translated as CASSLARRDTSEQYF.

The rearrangement links TRBV7-9 to TRBJ2-5; D gene ambiguous. Trimming shortened V by 5 bases and J by 0 bases, and 19 bases separated the two germline ends. The CDR3 is 17 residues long. Per the germline V gene, CDR1 is SEHNR and CDR2 is FQNEAQ (reference sequence). The chain's CDR3 is CASSVGLGRRYQETQYF. The CDR3 nucleotides read TGTGCCAGCAGCGTGGGTTTGGGCAGACGGTACCAAGAGACCCAGTACTTC.

This clonotype was picked up many times. The chain recombines TRBV20-1 with TRBJ2-2; D is possibly TRBD1 or TRBD2 (5 bases each). Trimming shortened V by 5 bases and J by 0 bases, and 10 bases separated the two germline ends. The CDR3 has 14 amino acids. Germline CDR1 and CDR2: DFQATT and SNEGSKA (reference sequence). CDR3 amino acids: CSASGTANTGELFF. CDR3 nucleotide sequence: TGCAGTGCTTCCGGGACGGCGAACACCGGGGAGCTGTTTTTT.

As regards this clonotype: A much bigger clone sits one base away, suggesting this may be a read error. The chain carries TRBV15 and TRBJ1-6; D might be TRBD1 (6 bases). V was pared by 0 bases and J by 9 bases, with 15 bases between. CDR1 and CDR2 (germline): LNHNV, YYDKDF (reference sequence). The CDR3 extends over 16 amino acids. The CDR3 DNA reads as TGTGCCACCAGCAGAGATCCAGGACAGTTTATTTCACCCCTCCACTTT. This gives the protein CATSRDPGQFISPLHF.

This clonotype appeared a few times. The chain employs TRBV5-6 and TRBJ1-4, with D perhaps matching TRBD1 (5 bases). Germline V gives CDR1 SGHDT, CDR2 YYEEEE. The CDR3 sequence is 14 residues long. Between the trimmed V and J ends, which lost 4 bases and 4 bases, there was a span of 11 bases. This chain's CDR3 is CASSIGTNNEKLFF. In DNA form, the CDR3 reads TGTGCCAGCAGCATTGGGACGAATAATGAAAAACTGTTTTTT.

This clonotype was seen many times. The chain couples TRBV20-1 to TRBJ1-6; possibly TRBD1 for D (5 bases). In germline, CDR1 is DFQATT, CDR2 SNEGSKA (reference sequence). Trimming pared 3 bases from V and 10 bases from J, leaving 13 bases between. The CDR3 has 13 amino acids. As DNA, the CDR3 is TGCAGTGCTAGTGAGGGGAGAGGGTCACCCCTCCACTTT. It is translated as CSASEGRGSPLHF.

Many counts were recorded for this clonotype. V gene TRBV15 combines with J gene TRBJ2-5; D is perhaps TRBD2 (7 bases). The CDR3 is 19 amino acids. Germline values: CDR1 LNHNV, CDR2 YYDKDF (reference sequence). The V end was cut by 4 bases, the J end by 5 bases, with 29 bases between. DNA for the CDR3: TGTGCCACCAGCATCGATCCTACGCTGGGGGCGGGAGCCCTGGAGACCCAGTACTTC. It specifies CATSIDPTLGAGALETQYF.

This clonotype was seen repeatedly, ten times or more. The genes are TRBV20-1 and TRBJ1-1; D may be TRBD1 (6 bases). This CDR3 has 14 residues. Germline lookup yields CDR1 DFQATT and CDR2 SNEGSKA (reference sequence). V lost 6 bases and J lost 1, with 15 bases in between. This CDR3 is CSALDSYSNTEAFF. The CDR3 region has the DNA TGCAGTGCATTGGACAGTTACTCGAACACTGAAGCTTTCTTT.

This clonotype has a count of ten or more. The genes are TRBV10-2 and TRBJ2-7; D remains ambiguous. Germline V gene sequence: CDR1 WSHSY, CDR2 SAAADI. The CDR3 spans 13 residues. V was cut by 6 bases and J by 3 bases, with 12 bases left in between. Here the CDR3 DNA reads TGCGCCAGCAGGGACGAACCAAACTACGAGCAGTACTTC. Translating gives CASRDEPNYEQYF.

This clonotype was counted a few times. This chain joins TRBV19 and TRBJ1-5; D gene unclear. Germline CDR1 LNHDA, CDR2 SQIVND (reference sequence). V was pared by 6 bases and J by 0 bases, with 12 bases between. The CDR3 runs 15 residues. The CDR3 bases are TGTGCCAGTAGATCAGAGTCTTATAGCAATCAGCCCCAGCATTTT. Protein product: CASRSESYSNQPQHF.

V gene TRBV7-8 combines with J gene TRBJ2-3, with 8 positions matching TRBD2. This CDR3 comprises 14 residues. Germline lookup yields CDR1 SGHVS and CDR2 FQNEAQ. V lost 1 base to trimming and J lost 8 bases; unmatched junction nucleotides: 5. CDR3 DNA sequence: TGTGCCAGCAGCTTAGAGCACGGGAGGGGTACGCAGTATTTT. It specifies CASSLEHGRGTQYF.